A selection of T cell receptor beta chains follows, all from one sample in a study of technical replicates of blood from a few donors. The data were produced by immunoSEQ multiplex PCR, yet TCRdb's version contains in-frame clones alone and is incomplete. The repertoire holds tens of thousands of clones, around nine tenths seen once, with about 5.1% in the top ten. Material: PBMCs. The source of these receptors is a human donor in good health. Some clones in this sample may be carry-over from other donors' samples. CDR3s include the opening cysteine and the closing phenylalanine or tryptophan. The D gene is left open where the match is weak. Not all rows give a size; the values are once, few, many and, for expanded clones, a class.

v_gene	d_gene	j_gene	abundance	CDR3aa	CDR3nt
TRBV7-2	TRBD1	TRBJ2-7	-	CASSFIGTGNEQYF	TGTGCCAGCAGCTTTATTGGGACAGGGAACGAGCAGTACTTC
TRBV23-1	-	TRBJ2-7	-	CASRSEYYEQYF	TGCGCCAGCAGGTCGGAGTACTACGAGCAGTACTTC
TRBV10-3	-	TRBJ1-2	-	CAISSGYYGYTF	TGTGCCATCAGTTCGGGGTACTATGGCTACACCTTC
TRBV11-2	TRBD1	TRBJ2-7	-	CASSAGQGAPYEQYF	TGTGCCAGCAGCGCTGGACAGGGGGCCCCCTACGAGCAGTACTTC
TRBV4-1	TRBD1	TRBJ1-5	-	CASSQDGTEDQPQHF	TGCGCCAGCAGCCAAGATGGGACAGAGGATCAGCCCCAGCATTTT
TRBV20-1	-	TRBJ2-1	-	CSAIERKEQFF	TGCAGTGCTATTGAGCGTAAAGAGCAGTTCTTC
TRBV6-4	TRBD1	TRBJ2-5	-	CASSRDSQETQYF	TGTGCCAGCAGTCGGGACAGCCAAGAGACCCAGTACTTC
TRBV27	-	TRBJ2-3	once	CASSLWSGSTDTQYF	TGTGCCAGCAGTTTATGGAGCGGTAGCACAGATACGCAGTATTTT
TRBV7-2	TRBD1	TRBJ1-1	many	CASSLRGQIEAFF	TGTGCCAGCAGCCTTAGGGGACAGATTGAAGCTTTCTTT
TRBV9	TRBD1	TRBJ2-2	-	CASSTPGGGLTGELFF	TGTGCCAGCAGCACACCAGGGGGCGGTTTAACCGGGGAGCTGTTTTTT
TRBV6-5	TRBD1	TRBJ2-3	-	CASRTTGASTDTQYF	TGTGCCAGCAGAACAACAGGGGCTAGCACAGATACGCAGTATTTT
TRBV5-4	-	TRBJ2-2	-	CASSFGGVNTGELFF	TGTGCCAGCAGCTTTGGCGGGGTGAACACCGGGGAGCTGTTTTTT
TRBV5-6	-	TRBJ2-7	-	CASSLVGGSYEQYF	TGTGCCAGCAGCTTGGTAGGGGGATCCTACGAGCAGTACTTC
TRBV28	-	TRBJ2-7	once	CASSLPGTHAYEQYF	TGTGCCAGCAGTTTACCCGGGACACACGCCTACGAGCAGTACTTC
TRBV4-1	TRBD1	TRBJ1-5	-	CASSQMDRNQPQHF	TGCGCCAGCAGCCAGATGGACAGGAATCAGCCCCAGCATTTT
TRBV4-1	TRBD1	TRBJ1-6	-	CASSNRDRGSPLHF	TGCGCCAGCAGCAACCGGGACAGGGGTTCACCCCTCCACTTT
TRBV27	TRBD2	TRBJ2-1	-	CASHKGAGGQYNEQFF	TGTGCCAGCCACAAAGGGGCGGGAGGCCAATACAATGAGCAGTTCTTC
TRBV4-2	TRBD2	TRBJ2-1	-	CASSQDFGLAGVYEQFF	TGTGCCAGCAGCCAAGATTTTGGACTAGCGGGAGTATATGAGCAGTTCTTC
TRBV2	-	TRBJ2-1	-	CASTPRQTYNEQFF	TGTGCCAGCACTCCTAGACAGACATACAATGAGCAGTTCTTC
TRBV7-2	TRBD2	TRBJ2-7	-	CASSLEAGEVYEQYF	TGTGCCAGCAGCTTAGAGGCGGGAGAGGTATACGAGCAGTACTTC
TRBV7-6	-	TRBJ2-7	-	CASSPTPGASYEQYF	TGTGCCAGCAGCCCGACCCCCGGAGCCTCCTACGAGCAGTACTTC
TRBV7-2	TRBD1	TRBJ1-3	once	CASSLVWTGRGSGNTIYF	TGTGCCAGCAGCTTAGTATGGACAGGGAGAGGGTCTGGAAACACCATATATTTT
TRBV28	-	TRBJ1-2	once	CASKPGVSEGYTF	TGTGCCAGCAAGCCTGGAGTCAGTGAAGGCTACACCTTC
TRBV19	-	TRBJ1-5	-	CASSITGNQPQHF	TGTGCCAGTAGTATAACAGGGAATCAGCCCCAGCATTTT
TRBV11-1	TRBD1	TRBJ1-6	-	CASSFDRVNSPLHF	TGTGCCAGCAGCTTCGACAGGGTTAATTCACCCCTCCACTTT
TRBV7-9	-	TRBJ1-1	few	CASSLAAVEAFF	TGTGCCAGCAGCTTAGCGGCAGTAGAAGCTTTCTTT
TRBV30	-	TRBJ2-1	-	CAWSVWLYNEQFF	TGTGCCTGGAGTGTTTGGCTCTACAATGAGCAGTTCTTC
TRBV7-9	TRBD2	TRBJ2-1	-	CASSLGNGGAFHEQFF	TGTGCCAGCAGCTTAGGAAACGGGGGGGCCTTCCATGAGCAGTTCTTC
TRBV10-3	TRBD2	TRBJ2-3	once	CAIGGGTDTQYF	TGTGCCATCGGGGGGGGCACAGATACGCAGTATTTT
TRBV12-5	TRBD1	TRBJ1-5	-	CASGSGQGNQPQHF	TGTGCTAGTGGTTCGGGACAGGGGAATCAGCCCCAGCATTTT
TRBV4-3	-	TRBJ1-1	once	CASSQDAPGTEAFF	TGCGCCAGCAGCCAAGACGCCCCGGGCACTGAAGCTTTCTTT
TRBV4-3	TRBD1	TRBJ2-7	-	CASSLRTGGYEQYF	TGCGCCAGCAGCCTCCGGACAGGGGGCTACGAGCAGTACTTC
TRBV7-3	-	TRBJ2-3	-	CASSLTISGSTDTQYF	TGTGCCAGCAGCTTAACGATTAGCGGTAGCACAGATACGCAGTATTTT
TRBV4-1	TRBD1	TRBJ1-2	-	CASSQYEATGTGYGYTF	TGCGCCAGCAGCCAGTATGAGGCCACCGGGACAGGGTATGGCTACACCTTC
TRBV6-6	TRBD1	TRBJ2-4	-	CASSFWDRGAKNIQYF	TGTGCCAGCAGTTTCTGGGACAGGGGTGCCAAAAACATTCAGTACTTC
TRBV27	-	TRBJ2-1	-	CASSWGDRLNEQFF	TGTGCCAGCAGTTGGGGGGATAGGTTGAATGAGCAGTTCTTC
TRBV19	TRBD1	TRBJ1-1	-	CASSLTGKNTEAFF	TGTGCCAGTAGTTTGACAGGGAAGAACACTGAAGCTTTCTTT
TRBV7-9	TRBD1	TRBJ1-3	-	CASSAGTGFGNTIYF	TGTGCCAGCAGCGCCGGGACAGGGTTTGGAAACACCATATATTTT
TRBV14	-	TRBJ2-7	-	CASSQSLDEQYF	TGTGCCAGCAGCCAAAGCTTGGACGAGCAGTACTTC
TRBV7-2	-	TRBJ2-4	-	CASSLGGSTETGDIQYF	TGTGCCAGCAGCTTAGGAGGCAGCACGGAGACCGGGGACATTCAGTACTTC
TRBV5-1	TRBD1	TRBJ1-2	-	CASSGGTGMGYTF	TGCGCCAGCAGCGGGGGGACAGGGATGGGCTACACCTTC
TRBV30	-	TRBJ1-2	-	CAWTVNYGYTF	TGTGCCTGGACAGTTAACTATGGCTACACCTTC
TRBV18	-	TRBJ1-1	-	CASSPPGTEAFF	TGTGCCAGCTCACCACCCGGTACTGAAGCTTTCTTT
TRBV9	-	TRBJ2-2	-	CASSPWGQADTGELFF	TGTGCCAGCAGCCCCTGGGGGCAGGCAGACACCGGGGAGCTGTTTTTT
TRBV18	TRBD1	TRBJ1-5	-	CASSRDRGGQPQHF	TGTGCCAGCTCACGGGACAGGGGGGGTCAGCCCCAGCATTTT
TRBV7-9	-	TRBJ1-2	-	CASSLQRSNYGYTF	TGTGCCAGCAGCTTACAGAGGTCTAACTATGGCTACACCTTC
TRBV15	-	TRBJ2-5	-	CATSLDMAETQYF	TGTGCCACCAGCCTGGACATGGCAGAGACCCAGTACTTC
TRBV10-3	TRBD2	TRBJ2-7	-	CAISPLSLAGAEQYF	TGTGCCATCAGTCCCCTCTCTCTCGCGGGAGCCGAGCAGTACTTC
TRBV10-3	-	TRBJ1-3	-	CAISETGGSGNTIYF	TGTGCCATCAGTGAAACGGGAGGCTCTGGAAACACCATATATTTT
TRBV11-2	-	TRBJ1-2	-	CASSTDRNYGYTF	TGTGCCAGCAGCACCGACAGGAACTATGGCTACACCTTC
TRBV5-7	-	TRBJ1-2	-	CASSFPRDLAYTF	TGTGCCAGCAGCTTCCCCAGGGATCTTGCCTACACCTTC
TRBV7-9	-	TRBJ2-5	-	CASSFGGGARETQYF	TGTGCCAGCAGCTTTGGTGGGGGGGCGCGAGAGACCCAGTACTTC
TRBV14	-	TRBJ1-4	-	CASSQAGVKLFF	TGTGCCAGCAGCCAAGCAGGGGTAAAACTGTTTTTT
TRBV11-2	-	TRBJ1-6	-	CASSLGGSGIYSPLHF	TGTGCCAGCAGCTTAGGAGGTTCAGGGATTTATTCACCCCTCCACTTT
TRBV21-1	-	TRBJ1-5	-	CASSKNRATNQPQHF	TGTGCCAGCAGCAAAAACAGGGCCACCAATCAGCCCCAGCATTTT
TRBV7-9	-	TRBJ1-1	-	CASSIQVKAFF	TGTGCCAGCAGCATACAGGTCAAAGCTTTCTTT
TRBV7-2	TRBD2	TRBJ2-5	-	CASSIGTSGGGKETQYF	TGTGCCAGCAGCATCGGGACTAGCGGGGGAGGAAAAGAGACCCAGTACTTC
TRBV27	-	TRBJ1-5	-	CASSPTWQGGQPQHF	TGTGCCAGCAGTCCTACGTGGCAGGGAGGTCAGCCCCAGCATTTT
TRBV13	-	TRBJ1-1	-	CASSKTKYEAFF	TGTGCCAGCAGCAAAACAAAGTATGAAGCTTTCTTT